This T cell receptor (beta chain) was found in a study of CD4 and CD8 cells across lung adenocarcinoma regions. TCRdb fed the PCR reads into MiXCR, producing one record per CDR3 protein. The data show roughly 7,100 distinct CDR3 sequences, roughly 40% seen once. Donors had localized lung adenocarcinoma, a non-small cell lung cancer. Comments on this clonotype: The junction and the germline gene differ at one end; a read error may be behind it.

This TCR was recovered from a male donor with lung adenocarcinoma. The CD4 and CD8 labels of this study may be unreliable. Sample: CD4+ T cells from the margin of a lung tumor.

CDR3 sequence (DNA): TGTGCCACCATGCCCGGCAGAAATATTTTTATAGTCTGCAATACAAGAGTTTTATGGCAATTC. As protein: CATMPGRNIFIVCNTRVLWQF. The V gene is TRBV15, the J gene TRBJ2-5; D call uncertain. The germline V gene has CDR1 LNHNV and CDR2 YYDKDF (reference sequence). The CDR3 loop spans 21 amino acids.